This TCR beta chain was documented in a study of blood T cell repertoires in COVID-19. Germline V gene data show CDR1 as SGHKS and CDR2 as YYEKEE (reference sequence). The CDR3 sequence is 13 residues long. V was cut by 2 bases and J by 3 bases, with 7 bases left in between. Original handling: How many nucleated cells were present was estimated from reference gene primer amplification. Clones were sequenced by immunoSEQ multiplex PCR, and TCRdb holds only the in-frame ones, with some missing. V and J calls and clone size are as listed in that table; D and trimming were resolved from the DNA. This sample has 100,000 to 150,000 clones, with around 80% found just once.

The sequenced material came from peripheral blood. This clonotype was sampled from a man aged 25-40 years with COVID-19, enrolled during active disease. The gene calls are TRBV5-5 and TRBJ2-3, with D possibly being TRBD2 (5 bases). The CDR3 loop reads CASSFGDTDTQYF. As DNA, the CDR3 is TGTGCCAGCAGCTTCGGGGATACAGATACGCAGTATTTT. Full variable domain (outside the CDR3, taken from reference TRBV5-5 and TRBJ2-3): DAGVTQSPTHLIKTRGQQVTLRCSPISGHKSVSWYQQVLGQGPQFIFQYYEKEERGRGNFPDRFSARQFPNYSSELNVNALLLGDSALYLCASSFGDTDTQYFGPGTRLTVL.